The present TCR beta chain was sequenced within a study of vaccination and CD4 T cells after COVID-19 (dated by TCRdb to between 2020 and 2023). The study in broad terms: Convalescent patients had a positive SARS-CoV-2 result on nasal swab PCR, and of these patients, nine had mild disease and one had severe disease. The convalescent cohort included six males and four females, with two Hispanic individuals, seven Caucasians, two Asians and one multiracial person. Two doses of either the Pfizer-BioNTech BNT162b2 vaccine (n=8) or the Moderna mRNA-1273 vaccine (n=2) were administered to participants. Post-COVID blood samples from convalescent patients were collected a median of about 100 days after diagnosis, with a range of roughly 30 to 161 days. Post-vaccine blood samples were collected a median of about 11 weeks after the second vaccine dose, ranging from about 13 to 250 days. Overlapping spike peptide pools from SARS-CoV-2 and from the common cold coronaviruses HCoV-NL63, HCoV-OC43 and HCoV-229E were used as culture stimuli. Control cultures received a CEFX viral epitope pool as the positive control, an HIV-1 Nef peptide pool as the negative control, or no peptide. In around 9 COVID-19 convalescent patients and a few infection-naive healthy vaccine recipients, researchers compared the spike-specific CD4+ TCR repertoire from before mRNA vaccination with the repertoire from after.

The V end gives up 7 bases and the J end 2 bases, leaving 5 bases in the junction not matched to a gene. CDR1 and CDR2 (LNHDA, SQIVND) derive from the germline V gene (reference sequence). The CDR3 has 13 amino acids, counting the end cysteine and phenylalanine. The DNA shown is the 39-base CDR3, in frame from base 1. Library method: PCR. DNA from cultured CD4+ T cells underwent TCR sequencing with the Oncomine TCR Beta short-read assay at the Johns Hopkins FTIC core. The QIAamp micro DNA kit was used to extract genomic DNA from the cultured CD4+ T cells. Oncomine TCR Beta libraries made from cultured CD4+ T cells were pooled using unique dual indexes and sequenced on an Illumina iSeq 100. The authors processed their data as follows. Non-productive sequences were removed, and CDR3s not starting with C, not ending with F or W, or shorter than 7 amino acids were discarded. Antigen-specific clonotypes were identified using the MANAFEST web application through comparison of peptide-stimulated wells with reference and other culture wells. An FDR below 0.05, an odds ratio above 5, and a productive frequency above 0.1% in at least two of three replicate wells were required for clones to be considered positive. A clonotype counted as cross-reactive if it showed significant expansion both in the SARS-CoV-2 spike wells and in at least one common cold coronavirus spike condition. CDR3 homology was assessed with Levenshtein distances (stringdist) and unrooted phylogenetic trees (ape) in R version 3.6.1. Using fastp trimming at Q25 and MiXCR clonotype assembly, TCRdb reanalyzed the public sequencing data and kept in-frame beta chains. Rows merge per CDR3 protein into single entries with the most common DNA and genes. TCRdb, not the original authors, processed these V and J calls. In this sample the table shows roughly 10,000 distinct CDR3 sequences, about 66% of which occur a single time. Roughly 27% of the sample is held by the ten biggest clonotypes.

In regard to this clonotype: It lacks a known antigen. Base-call qualities are not available, and no considerably larger clone is one nucleotide away.

What the research found in general, with its limitations: Of the vaccine-specific clones in convalescent patients, 304 of 307, or nearly all, reacted only to SARS-CoV-2 spike and did not cross-react with common cold coronaviruses. The study included relatively few convalescent patients and did not analyze early timepoints after natural infection. In convalescent patients, a median roughly 87% of post-vaccine SARS-CoV-2-reactive clones were detected only after vaccination, suggesting vaccine-specific priming. The median count of SARS-CoV-2-reactive clonotypes went up from around 20 after infection to 30 to 40 after vaccination, although the change was not significant.

The treatment or condition label, read with the paper, signifies: roughly ten-day PBMC culture with coronavirus spike peptide pools or control peptides (ViraFEST assay). To expand antigen-specific T cells with peptide pools and then pick out the expanded clonotypes through TCR sequencing, the study relied on the ViraFEST assay. The positive SARS-CoV-2 PCR tests of the convalescent patients were dated from March to December 2020, before the Alpha, Beta and Delta variants emerged in the United States. Each well held 1.5 million to 2.5 million PBMCs cultured with 10 ug/ml peptide pools in IMDM containing around 4.5% human AB serum and 8 to 10 IU/ml IL-2. On days 3 and 7, half of the culture medium was replaced with fresh IL-2-containing medium. Once the cells had been in culture for less than 12 days, the EasySep CD4+ T cell isolation kit was used to isolate CD4+ T cells by negative selection. Ficoll-Paque Plus gradient centrifugation was used to isolate PBMCs from whole blood, and the isolated PBMCs were then either used fresh or cryopreserved at -140C. Each culture condition was generally run in triplicate wells.

The sequencing sample was made of CD4+ T cells from blood, cultured in vitro. The source is a human donor who had recovered from COVID-19. This sequence uses TRBV19 and TRBJ2-7; TRBD2 agrees with 7 junctional bases. The CDR3 in this case is CASKNGGTYEQYF. The nucleotide sequence reads as follows: TGTGCCAGTAAGAACGGGGGGACCTACGAGCAGTACTTC.